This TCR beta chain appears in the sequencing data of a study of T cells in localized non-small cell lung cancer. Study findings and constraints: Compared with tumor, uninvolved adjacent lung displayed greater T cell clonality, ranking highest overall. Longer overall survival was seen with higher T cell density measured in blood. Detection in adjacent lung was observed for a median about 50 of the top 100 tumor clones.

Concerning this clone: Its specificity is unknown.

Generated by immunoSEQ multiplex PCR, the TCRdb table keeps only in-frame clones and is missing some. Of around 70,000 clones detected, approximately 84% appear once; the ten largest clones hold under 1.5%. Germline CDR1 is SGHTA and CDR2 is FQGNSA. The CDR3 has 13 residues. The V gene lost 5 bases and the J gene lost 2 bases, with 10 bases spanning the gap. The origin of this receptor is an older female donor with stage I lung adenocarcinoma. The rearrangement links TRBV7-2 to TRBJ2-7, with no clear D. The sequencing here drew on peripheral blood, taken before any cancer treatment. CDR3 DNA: TGTGCCAGCAGCCTACAGTCTACCTACGAGCAGTACTTC. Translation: CASSLQSTYEQYF. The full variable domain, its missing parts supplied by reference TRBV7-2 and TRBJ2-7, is GAGVSQSPSNKVTEKGKDVELRCDPISGHTALYWYRQSLGQGLEFLIYFQGNSAPDKSGLPSDRFSAERTGGSVSTLTIQRTQQEDSAVYLCASSLQSTYEQYFGPGTRLTVT.